A single sample gave rise to the 6 T cell receptor beta chains below, sequenced in a study of T cell responses to AZD1222 COVID-19 vaccine. Clones were read by immunoSEQ multiplex PCR, and TCRdb kept only the in-frame ones, dropping some. The table lists 80,000 to 95,000 clones, around 73% of them singletons. The sequences come from peripheral blood, collected on day 0 of AZD1222 vaccination. The source is an adult in good health.

This clone occurred once. The chain joins TRBV6-2 or TRBV6-3 to TRBJ2-7; no reliable D call. CDR1 is MNHEY, CDR2 SVGEGT, per germline. The CDR3 covers 12 residues. Trimming took off 4 bases at V and 5 bases at J, with 9 bases between the two ends. In DNA, the CDR3 is TGTGCCAGCAGTTCCCTTTCCCACGAGCAGTACTTC. Translation gives CASSSLSHEQYF.

The chain has TRBV19 and TRBJ1-3; 7 bases agree with TRBD1. This CDR3 has 16 amino acids. J lost 2 bases, V lost 6 bases, and 10 bases had no gene match. Germline V CDR1 and CDR2: LNHDA, SQIVND (reference sequence). CDR3 residues: CASSSDRVGTGNTIYF. The CDR3, as DNA: TGTGCCAGTAGCTCCGACAGGGTTGGTACTGGAAACACCATATATTTT. Looking up the rest from reference TRBV19 and TRBJ1-3 gives the full variable domain: DGGITQSPKYLFRKEGQNVTLSCEQNLNHDAMYWYRQDPGQGLRLIYYSQIVNDFQKGDIAEGYSVSREKKESFPLTVTSAQKNPTAFYLCASSSDRVGTGNTIYFGEGSWLTVV.

The J gene is TRBJ1-1, the V gene TRBV2; D is unclear. In germline, CDR1 is SNHLY, CDR2 FYNNEI. CDR3 length: 13 residues. V was shortened by 6 bases and J by 5 bases, with 13 bases between the two germline ends. CDR3 region: CASRKESRTEAFF. CDR3 nucleotides: TGTGCCAGCAGGAAGGAGTCGAGGACTGAAGCTTTCTTT.

The rearrangement links TRBV24-1 to TRBJ2-1, with TRBD2 identical over 15 bases. From germline, CDR1 is KGHDR and CDR2 SFDVKD. J lost 0 bases, V lost 4 bases, and 3 bases had no gene match. The CDR3 is 18 residues long. The DNA for the CDR3 is TGTGCCACCAGTGACCCGGGACTAGCGGGAGGCTCCTACAATGAGCAGTTCTTC. It translates to CATSDPGLAGGSYNEQFF.

In this sample, this clone turned up a few times. J is TRBJ1-1 and V is TRBV11-2; D possibly corresponds to TRBD1 (5 bases). The CDR3 is made up of 14 amino acids. Germline CDR1 SGHAT, CDR2 FQNNGV. The V and J ends lost 5 bases and 5 bases respectively, with 15 bases between them. The CDR3 here is CASSARGRGTEAFF. The DNA for the CDR3 is TGTGCCAGCAGCGCCCGGGGCAGAGGTACTGAAGCTTTCTTT.

The rearrangement links TRBV2 to TRBJ1-3; 7 bases map to TRBD1. The CDR3 sequence is 15 residues long. V lost 10 bases and J lost 3; bases outside the gene matches: 12. Per the germline V gene, CDR1 is SNHLY and CDR2 is FYNNEI. The CDR3 bases are TGTGCCACCTCCGACCAACAGGGGATTGGAAACACCATATATTTT. Amino acids: CATSDQQGIGNTIYF.